This paragraph covers one T cell receptor beta chain sequence. Trimming cost V 11 bases and J 8 bases, with 21 bases left between them. In germline, CDR1 is MDHEN, CDR2 SYDVKM. This CDR3 contains 13 residues. Clones were sequenced by immunoSEQ multiplex PCR, and TCRdb holds only the in-frame ones, with some missing. The data contain about 300,000 clones, roughly 83% of them singletons. The sample originates from a study of blood T cell repertoires in COVID-19. As for the study in general: T cells, B-cell-depleted T cells, or PBMCs supplied cDNA or gDNA.

The TCR sequence derives from a woman in her 50s with acute or convalescent COVID-19. Sequenced material: peripheral blood. The V call is TRBV28, the J call TRBJ1-1; TRBD1 might be the D (5 bases). The CDR3 coding sequence is TGTGCCGGATACACTCGGGGGGACCCCGAAGCTTTCTTT. Translated: CAGYTRGDPEAFF. The variable domain in full, completed from reference TRBV28 and TRBJ1-1, reads DVKVTQSSRYLVKRTGEKVFLECVQDMDHENMFWYRQDPGLGLRLIYFSYDVKMKEKGDIPEGYSVSREKKERFSLILESASTNQTSMYLCAGYTRGDPEAFFGQGTRLTVV.